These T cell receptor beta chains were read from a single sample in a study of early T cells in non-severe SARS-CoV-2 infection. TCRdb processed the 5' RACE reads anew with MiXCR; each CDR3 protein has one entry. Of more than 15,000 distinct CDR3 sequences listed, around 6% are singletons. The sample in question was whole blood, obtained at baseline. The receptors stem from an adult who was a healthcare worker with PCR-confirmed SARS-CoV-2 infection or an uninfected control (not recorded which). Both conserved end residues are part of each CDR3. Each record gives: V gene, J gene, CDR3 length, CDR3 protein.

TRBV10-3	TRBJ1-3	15	CAISESGRDGNTIYF
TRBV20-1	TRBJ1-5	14	CSALEGQGTQPQHF
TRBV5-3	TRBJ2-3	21	CARSHPAGAQGRTHLTDTQYF
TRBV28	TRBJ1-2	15	CASKERGGSYHGYTF
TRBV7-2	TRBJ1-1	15	CASSLRNGMYTEAFF
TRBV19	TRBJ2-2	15	CASSPHPGLSGELFF
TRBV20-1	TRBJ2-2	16	CSASGAGGLVTGELFF
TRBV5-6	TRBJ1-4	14	CASSLTGFGEKLFF
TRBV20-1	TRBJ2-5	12	CSAIPQQETQYF
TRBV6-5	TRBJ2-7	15	CASSYSGITHYEQYF
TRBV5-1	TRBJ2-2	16	CASSLGAGFDTGELFF
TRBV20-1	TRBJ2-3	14	CSAGGQAITDTQYF
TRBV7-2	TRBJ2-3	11	CASRKLDTQYF
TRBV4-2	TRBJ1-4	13	CASSQVEVEKLFF